This T cell receptor beta chain was recovered during a study of early T cells in non-severe SARS-CoV-2 infection. This clonotype was recorded many times. Germline values: CDR1 SGHTA, CDR2 FQGTGA. The V gene end was trimmed by 6 bases and the J gene end by 5 bases; junction bases not matched to a gene: 7. The CDR3 sequence is 15 residues long. Individual cDNA molecules each received unique molecular identifiers attached to them. MiXCR, run by TCRdb on the 5' RACE reads, gives a single entry per CDR3 protein. The table shows 25,000 to 30,000 distinct CDR3 sequences, with about 4.6% occurring only once. The V and J genes are TRBV7-3 and TRBJ2-2, with 9 bases lining up with TRBD2. The specimen was whole blood. The clonotype comes from an adult who was a healthcare worker with PCR-confirmed SARS-CoV-2 infection or an uninfected control (not recorded which). The CDR3 nucleotides read TGTGCCAGCAGGCCAGGGCTAGCGGGAACCGGGGAGCTGTTTTTT. It is translated as CASRPGLAGTGELFF.